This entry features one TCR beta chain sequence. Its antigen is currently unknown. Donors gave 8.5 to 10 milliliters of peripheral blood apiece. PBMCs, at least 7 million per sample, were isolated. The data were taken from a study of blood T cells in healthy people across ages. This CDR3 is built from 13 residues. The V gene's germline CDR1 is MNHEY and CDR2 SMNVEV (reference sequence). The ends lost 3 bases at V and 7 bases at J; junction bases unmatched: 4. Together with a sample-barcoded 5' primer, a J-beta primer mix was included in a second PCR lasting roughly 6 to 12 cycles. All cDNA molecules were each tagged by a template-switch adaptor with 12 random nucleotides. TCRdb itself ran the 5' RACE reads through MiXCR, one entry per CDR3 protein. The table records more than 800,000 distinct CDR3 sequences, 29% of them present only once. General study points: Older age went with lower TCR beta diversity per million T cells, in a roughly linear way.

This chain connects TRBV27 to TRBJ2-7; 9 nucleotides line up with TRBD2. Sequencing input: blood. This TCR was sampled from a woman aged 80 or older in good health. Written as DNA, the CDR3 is TGTGCCAGCAGTTTCCCTACTAGCGGGGAGCAGTACTTC. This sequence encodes CASSFPTSGEQYF.